These T cell receptor beta chains were read from a single sample in a study of control samples from healthy donors and cancer patients. Some clones are missing from TCRdb's copy, which holds only in-frame ones; the method was immunoSEQ multiplex PCR. The table has some 57,000 clones, about 95% seen once; the top ten hold 2% to 2.5%. Specimen: blood. These receptors all come from a man aged 25-45 years in good health. CDR3s include the opening cysteine and the closing phenylalanine or tryptophan.

v_gene	j_gene	CDR3aa
TRBV29-1	TRBJ1-5	CSVRTGETNQPQHF
TRBV15	TRBJ1-5	CATSRDTQPQHF
TRBV4-3	TRBJ2-7	CASSRKTGLSSYEQYF
TRBV7-9	TRBJ2-3	CASSSGLRRTDTQYF
TRBV7-9	TRBJ2-1	CASSLMGREGWNEQFF
TRBV4-3	TRBJ2-1	CASSLTSTSGNYNEQFF
TRBV24-1	TRBJ1-5	CATSDFGNQPQHF
TRBV4-1	TRBJ1-5	CASSQEPQGQPQHF
TRBV4-1	TRBJ2-1	CASSPGTGFTRSDNEQFF
TRBV3-1/TRBV3-2	TRBJ1-1	CASSRTVNTEAFF
TRBV28	TRBJ1-1	CASSLRRLNTEAFF
TRBV15	TRBJ1-4	CATSRDLDGTRLFF
TRBV5-1	TRBJ2-3	CASSLEPDTQYF
TRBV10-3	TRBJ1-5	CAISSGTYYSNQPQHF
TRBV6-5	TRBJ1-2	CASSQPFPLYGYTF
TRBV9	TRBJ1-6	CASSGGPENSPLHF
TRBV5-1	TRBJ2-7	CASSLARTGDSDEQYF
TRBV5-1	TRBJ1-6	CASSLLMSGVNNSPLHF
TRBV5-1	TRBJ1-1	CASSLETGNTEAFF
TRBV5-4	.	CASSFGLSSYEQYF
TRBV27	TRBJ1-1	CASSFRQDLQFAEAFF
TRBV4-1	TRBJ1-2	CASSQGDRYGYTF
TRBV5-4	TRBJ2-5	CASSPGRLAGEETQYF
TRBV27	TRBJ2-3	CASSRGEGNTQYF
TRBV9	TRBJ1-2	CASSLGSLYGYTF
TRBV5-5	TRBJ2-5	CASSLSGKGGETQYF
TRBV30	TRBJ2-7	CAWSEGSYEQYF
TRBV7-7	TRBJ2-2	CASSLGVGRGRSGELFF
TRBV7-2	TRBJ2-5	CASSLVARSETQYF
TRBV4-3	TRBJ2-7	CASSQVSPSYEQYF
TRBV3-1/TRBV3-2	TRBJ2-7	CASSRWGEKNEQYF
TRBV27	TRBJ2-7	CASSVGTSGRNEQYF
TRBV7-3	TRBJ1-1	CASSLLGGGRGTEAFF
TRBV25-1	TRBJ1-5	CARGQGNQPQHF
TRBV6-4	TRBJ1-1	CASSLTGGDTEAFF
TRBV5-4	TRBJ2-1	CASSLKRGSYNEQFF
TRBV5-8	TRBJ2-7	CASSFGSFSSYEQYF
TRBV7-2	TRBJ2-5	CASSTMTGGSTETQYF
TRBV28	TRBJ1-6	CASSLLMSSYNSPLHF
TRBV6-1	TRBJ1-5	CASSERGGLGPQHF
TRBV4-1	TRBJ1-4	CASSHLLQGVREKLFF
TRBV2	TRBJ1-2	CASRETRTYGYTF
TRBV7-8	TRBJ2-1	CASSSRTGGINNEQFF
TRBV6-5	TRBJ1-2	CASSYPRQTATYGYTF
TRBV19	TRBJ2-5	CASKQGIGETQYF
TRBV7-3	TRBJ2-2	CASSPSYTGELFF
TRBV9	TRBJ1-4	CASSARTGVYEKLFF
TRBV6-5	TRBJ1-6	CASLQGNNSPLHF
TRBV19	TRBJ1-5	CASTPRGRYSNQPQHF
TRBV13	TRBJ1-2	CASSLGDSRPPFNYGYTF
TRBV10-2	TRBJ1-1	CASHRRMNTEAFF
TRBV28	TRBJ1-1	CASTLGRSMNTEAFF
TRBV7-3	TRBJ2-1	CASSLGLANEQFF